Sequencing of this T cell receptor beta chain was carried out in a study of sequential checkpoint blockade in melanoma. CDR3 length equals 14 residues. Per germline, CDR1 LNHDA and CDR2 SQIVND (reference sequence). Sequencing used immunoSEQ multiplex PCR; TCRdb keeps in-frame clones, though not all of them. This table has 25,000 to 30,000 clones, 65% to 85% appearing once. On this clone: An end of the junction differs from the germline gene, which may be a read error. Other DNA sequences in the same sample also yield this CDR3.

Regarding treatment: randomized to nivolumab then ipilimumab (arm A) or the reverse (arm B). Sorted cells were live CD3+CD8+, lacking CD19 and CD56, from PBMCs. This TCR derives from a human donor with melanoma. The source was CD8+ T cells sorted from blood (inferred from file names), collected from a patient given nivolumab and ipilimumab in sequence. This chain connects TRBV19 to TRBJ2-5; D ambiguous. CDR3 bases: TGTGCCAGCAGTATATGGGCCCACGAGGAGACCCAGTACTTC. Amino acid sequence: CASSIWAHEETQYF.